This TCR beta chain was captured by sequencing in a study of monozygotic twins with inflammatory bowel disease. Notes on the study in general: The study supported no single strong signal or clonotype linked to IBD.

No DNA is given; TCRdb re-called the 5' RACE reads and lists each CDR3 protein once. The sample is made up of approximately 400,000 distinct CDR3 sequences, and the top ten hold approximately 2.8% of it. The CDR3 is 15 amino acids. CDR1 is KGHSH and CDR2 is LQKENI in the germline V gene. Concerning this clonotype itself: Antigen unknown.

This sequence was found in a human donor with ulcerative colitis or Crohn's disease, or a healthy co-twin of an affected twin (not recorded which). What was sequenced was blood. V usage is TRBV18 and J usage is TRBJ2-1; as DNA is missing, the TRBD1 call by TCRdb cannot be tested. CDR3 sequence: CANSRGQGGNNEQFF.